This TCR beta chain is from a study of tumor-infiltrating lymphocytes in primary liver carcinoma. Across the study: T1-T3 N0M0 was the stage of the tumors, which were roughly 4 to 11 cm across. Overall study findings and caveats: Tumor-adjacent and tumor-blood pairs displayed less overlap than did pairs of tumor regions. Only around 7-25% of top clones occurred in all five tumor regions. A significantly higher top-250-clone fraction was recorded for tumors than for blood (p = 0.039).

This clonotype came up a few times. Its antigen is not known. A constant-region primer primed TCR beta cDNA synthesis from about 0.45 ug of total RNA. Generation of the TCR beta libraries relied on three nested multiplex PCR rounds using slightly modified ARM-PCR. With TRBV1-TRBV30 forward primers and a C-beta reverse primer, the first two PCR rounds were run for approximately 10 cycles each. TCRdb itself ran the multiplex PCR reads through MiXCR, one entry per CDR3 protein. The sample gives 50,000 to 70,000 distinct CDR3 sequences, 55% to 75% of which show up once; 57% is in the top ten. The CDR3 is 13 amino acids. Trimming pared 5 bases from V and 4 bases from J, leaving 11 bases between. From germline, CDR1 is ENHRY and CDR2 SYGVKD. Unsorted bulk tissue, about 18-32 mg of it, served as the source for co-extraction of RNA and DNA.

The TCR sequence derives from a middle-aged man with primary liver carcinoma and hepatitis B virus infection. This sequence joins TRBV10-3 and TRBJ1-1, with no clear D. The sample was liver tumor tissue from sampling region 2. As for subset: tumor region T2, inferior pole. The CDR3 reads CAISNARTTEAFF. The DNA of the CDR3 is TGTGCCATCAGTAACGCCCGGACCACTGAAGCTTTCTTT.